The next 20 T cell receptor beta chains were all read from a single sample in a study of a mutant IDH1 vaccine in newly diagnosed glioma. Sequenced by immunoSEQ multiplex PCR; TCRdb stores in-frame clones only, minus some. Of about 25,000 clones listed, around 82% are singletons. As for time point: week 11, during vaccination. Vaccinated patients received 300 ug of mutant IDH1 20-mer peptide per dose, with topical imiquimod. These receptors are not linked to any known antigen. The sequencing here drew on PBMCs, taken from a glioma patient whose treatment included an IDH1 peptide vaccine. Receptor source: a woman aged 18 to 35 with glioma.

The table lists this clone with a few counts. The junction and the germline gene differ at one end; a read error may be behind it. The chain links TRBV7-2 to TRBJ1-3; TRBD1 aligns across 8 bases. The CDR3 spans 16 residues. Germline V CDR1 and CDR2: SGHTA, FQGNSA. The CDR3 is CASSLGYGTGGNTIYF. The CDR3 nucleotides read TGTGCCAGCAGTTTAGGGTATGGGACAGGTGGAAACACCATATATTTT.

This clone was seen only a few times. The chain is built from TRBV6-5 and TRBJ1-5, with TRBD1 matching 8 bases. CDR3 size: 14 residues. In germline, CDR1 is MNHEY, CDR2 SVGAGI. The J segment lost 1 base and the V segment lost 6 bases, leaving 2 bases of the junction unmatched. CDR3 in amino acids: CASRQGGSNQPQHF. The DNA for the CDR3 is TGTGCCAGCAGACAGGGGGGAAGCAATCAGCCCCAGCATTTT.

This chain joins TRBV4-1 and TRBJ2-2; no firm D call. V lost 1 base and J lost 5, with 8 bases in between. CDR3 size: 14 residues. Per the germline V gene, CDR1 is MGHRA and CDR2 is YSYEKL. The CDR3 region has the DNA TGCGCCAGCAGCCAAGTCTTGGTTACCGGGGAGCTGTTTTTT. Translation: CASSQVLVTGELFF.

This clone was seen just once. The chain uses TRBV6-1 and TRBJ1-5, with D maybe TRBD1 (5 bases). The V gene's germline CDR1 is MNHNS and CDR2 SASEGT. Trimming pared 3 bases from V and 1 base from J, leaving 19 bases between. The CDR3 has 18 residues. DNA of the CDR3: TGTGCCAGCAGTGAGGGACCCGGAGGGATTTACAGCAATCAGCCCCAGCATTTT. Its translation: CASSEGPGGIYSNQPQHF.

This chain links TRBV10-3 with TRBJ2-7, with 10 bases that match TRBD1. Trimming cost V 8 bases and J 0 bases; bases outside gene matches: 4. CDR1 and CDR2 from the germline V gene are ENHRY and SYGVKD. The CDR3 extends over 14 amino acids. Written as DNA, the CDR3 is TGTGCCATCGGACAGGGGGACGGCTCCTACGAGCAGTACTTC. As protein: CAIGQGDGSYEQYF.

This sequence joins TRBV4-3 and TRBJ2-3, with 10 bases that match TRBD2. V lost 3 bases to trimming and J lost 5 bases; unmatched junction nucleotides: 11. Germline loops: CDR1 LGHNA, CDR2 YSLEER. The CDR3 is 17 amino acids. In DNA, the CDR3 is TGCGCCAGCAGCCAGGCGACGACCCTAGCGGGGGAAGATACGCAGTATTTT. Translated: CASSQATTLAGEDTQYF.

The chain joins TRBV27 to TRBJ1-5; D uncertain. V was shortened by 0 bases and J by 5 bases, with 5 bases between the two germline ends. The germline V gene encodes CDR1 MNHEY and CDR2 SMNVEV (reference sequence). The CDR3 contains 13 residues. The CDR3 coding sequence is TGTGCCAGCAGTTTATCGGCTGATCAGCCCCAGCATTTT. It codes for CASSLSADQPQHF.

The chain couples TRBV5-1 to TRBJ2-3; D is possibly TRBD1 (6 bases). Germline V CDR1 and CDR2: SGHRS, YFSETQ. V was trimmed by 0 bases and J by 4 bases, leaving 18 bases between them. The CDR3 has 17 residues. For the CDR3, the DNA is TGCGCCAGCAGCTTGGGTGGGGGCGCCGTATCGGCAGATACGCAGTATTTT. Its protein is CASSLGGGAVSADTQYF.

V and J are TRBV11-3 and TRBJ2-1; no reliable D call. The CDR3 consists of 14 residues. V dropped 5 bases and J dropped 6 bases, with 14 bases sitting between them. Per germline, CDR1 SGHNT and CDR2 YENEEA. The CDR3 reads CASSAAMVSNEQFF. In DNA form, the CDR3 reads TGTGCCAGCAGCGCTGCGATGGTGAGCAATGAGCAGTTCTTC.

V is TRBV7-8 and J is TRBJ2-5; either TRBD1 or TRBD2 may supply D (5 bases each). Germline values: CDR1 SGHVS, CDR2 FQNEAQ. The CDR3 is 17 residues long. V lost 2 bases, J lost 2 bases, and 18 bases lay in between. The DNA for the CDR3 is TGTGCCAGCAGCTTACAGACGGTGAGGGGCATACAAGAGACCCAGTACTTC. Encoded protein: CASSLQTVRGIQETQYF.

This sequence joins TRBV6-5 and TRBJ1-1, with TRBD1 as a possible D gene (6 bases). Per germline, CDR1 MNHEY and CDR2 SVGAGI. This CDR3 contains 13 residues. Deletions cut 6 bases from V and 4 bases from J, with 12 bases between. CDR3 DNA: TGTGCCAGCAGGCAGGGGTTCAGCACTGAAGCTTTCTTT. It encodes CASRQGFSTEAFF.

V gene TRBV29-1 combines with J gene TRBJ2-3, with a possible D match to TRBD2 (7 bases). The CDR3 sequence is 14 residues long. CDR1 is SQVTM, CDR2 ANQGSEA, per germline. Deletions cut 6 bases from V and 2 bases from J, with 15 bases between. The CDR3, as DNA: TGCAGCGTACAAAGCGGGACAATCACAGATACGCAGTATTTT. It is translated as CSVQSGTITDTQYF.

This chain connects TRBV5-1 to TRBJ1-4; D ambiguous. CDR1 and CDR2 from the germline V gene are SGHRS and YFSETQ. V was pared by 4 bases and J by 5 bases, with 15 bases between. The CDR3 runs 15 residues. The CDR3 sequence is CASSIAGQMNEKLFF. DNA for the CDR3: TGCGCCAGCAGCATTGCTGGGCAGATGAATGAAAAACTGTTTTTT.

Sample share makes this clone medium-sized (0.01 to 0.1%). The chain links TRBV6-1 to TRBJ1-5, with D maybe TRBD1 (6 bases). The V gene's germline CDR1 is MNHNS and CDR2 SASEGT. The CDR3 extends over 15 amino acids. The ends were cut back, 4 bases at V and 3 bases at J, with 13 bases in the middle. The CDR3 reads CASSVTQGYNQPQHF. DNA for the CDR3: TGTGCCAGCAGTGTGACCCAGGGGTACAATCAGCCCCAGCATTTT.

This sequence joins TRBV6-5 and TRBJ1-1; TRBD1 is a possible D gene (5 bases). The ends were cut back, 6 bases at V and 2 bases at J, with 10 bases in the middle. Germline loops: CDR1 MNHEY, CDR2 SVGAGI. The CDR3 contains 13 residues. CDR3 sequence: CASSRTTNTEAFF. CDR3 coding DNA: TGTGCCAGCAGCAGGACAACTAACACTGAAGCTTTCTTT.

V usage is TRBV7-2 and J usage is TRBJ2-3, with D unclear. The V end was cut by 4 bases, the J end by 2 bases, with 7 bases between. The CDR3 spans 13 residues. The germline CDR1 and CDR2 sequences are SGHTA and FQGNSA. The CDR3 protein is CASSSRHTDTQYF. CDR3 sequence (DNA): TGTGCCAGCAGCTCGCGCCACACAGATACGCAGTATTTT.

CDR3 DNA sequence: TGCGCCAGCAGCTTACTAGGGACAGGGGGCCGGTACAATGAGCAGTTCTTC. Translation: CASSLLGTGGRYNEQFF. The J gene is TRBJ2-1, the V gene TRBV5-1, with TRBD1 identical over 12 bases. Per germline, CDR1 SGHRS and CDR2 YFSETQ. The CDR3 contains 17 residues. The junction had 7 bases not matched to a gene; V was cut back by 2 bases and J by 4 bases.

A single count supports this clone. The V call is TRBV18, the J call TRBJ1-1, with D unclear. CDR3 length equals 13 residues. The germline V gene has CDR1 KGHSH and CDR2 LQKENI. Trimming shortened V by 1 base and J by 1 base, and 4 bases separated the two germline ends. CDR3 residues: CASSPQGNTEAFF. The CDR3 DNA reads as TGTGCCAGCTCACCACAGGGGAACACTGAAGCTTTCTTT. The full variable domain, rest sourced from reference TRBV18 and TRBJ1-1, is NAGVMQNPRHLVRRRGQEARLRCSPMKGHSHVYWYRQLPEEGLKFMVYLQKENIIDESGMPKERFSAEFPKEGPSILRIQQVVRGDSAAYFCASSPQGNTEAFFGQGTRLTVV.

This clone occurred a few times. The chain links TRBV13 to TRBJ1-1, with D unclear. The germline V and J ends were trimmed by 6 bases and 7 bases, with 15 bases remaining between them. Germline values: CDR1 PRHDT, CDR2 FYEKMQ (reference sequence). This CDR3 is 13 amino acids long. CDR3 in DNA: TGTGCCAGCAGTCTAAAAGAGGGAAGTGAAGCTTTCTTT. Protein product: CASSLKEGSEAFF.

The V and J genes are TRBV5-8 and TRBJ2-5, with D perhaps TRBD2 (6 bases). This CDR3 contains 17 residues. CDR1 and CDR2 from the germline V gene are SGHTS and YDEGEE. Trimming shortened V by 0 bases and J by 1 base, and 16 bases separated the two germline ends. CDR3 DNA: TGTGCCAGCAGCTTGGGAAGGAGGGCAGACATCCAAGAGACCCAGTACTTC. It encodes CASSLGRRADIQETQYF.